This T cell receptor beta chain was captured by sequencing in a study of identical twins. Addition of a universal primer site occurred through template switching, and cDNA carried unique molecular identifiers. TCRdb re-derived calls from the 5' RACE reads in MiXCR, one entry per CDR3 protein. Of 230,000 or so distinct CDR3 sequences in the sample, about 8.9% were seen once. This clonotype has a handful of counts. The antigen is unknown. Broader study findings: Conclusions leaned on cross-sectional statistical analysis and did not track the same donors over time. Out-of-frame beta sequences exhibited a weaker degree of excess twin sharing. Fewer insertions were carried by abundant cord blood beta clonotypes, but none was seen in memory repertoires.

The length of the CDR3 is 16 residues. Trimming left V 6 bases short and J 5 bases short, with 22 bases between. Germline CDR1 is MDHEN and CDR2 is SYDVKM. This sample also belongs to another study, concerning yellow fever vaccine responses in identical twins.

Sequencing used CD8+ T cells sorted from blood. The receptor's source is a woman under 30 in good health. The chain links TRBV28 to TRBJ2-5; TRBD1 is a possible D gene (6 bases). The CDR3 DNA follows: TGTGCCAGCAGCCGACCATCGACAGGTTCCGAGGAGACCCAGTACTTC. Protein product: CASSRPSTGSEETQYF.